What follows describes a single TCR beta chain. The CDR3 is 12 amino acids. Per germline, CDR1 LNHDA and CDR2 SQIVND (reference sequence). V was pared by 6 bases and J by 6 bases, with 12 bases between. With 60 Vbeta and 13 Jbeta primers, the PCR was carried out. Here immunoSEQ multiplex PCR was the method, and the copy in TCRdb shows in-frame clones only, minus some. Here the sample spans 120,000 to 150,000 clones, around 78% being singletons. The source of the sample is a study of cytomegalovirus exposure and HLA in healthy donors. The sample comprised PBMCs. The genes are TRBV19 and TRBJ2-7; D is possibly TRBD1 (6 bases). The receptor was derived from a male donor in good health and CMV-seronegative. In nucleotides, the CDR3 is TGTGCCAGTAGGGGGACAAGAGCCGAGCAGTACTTC. It codes for CASRGTRAEQYF.